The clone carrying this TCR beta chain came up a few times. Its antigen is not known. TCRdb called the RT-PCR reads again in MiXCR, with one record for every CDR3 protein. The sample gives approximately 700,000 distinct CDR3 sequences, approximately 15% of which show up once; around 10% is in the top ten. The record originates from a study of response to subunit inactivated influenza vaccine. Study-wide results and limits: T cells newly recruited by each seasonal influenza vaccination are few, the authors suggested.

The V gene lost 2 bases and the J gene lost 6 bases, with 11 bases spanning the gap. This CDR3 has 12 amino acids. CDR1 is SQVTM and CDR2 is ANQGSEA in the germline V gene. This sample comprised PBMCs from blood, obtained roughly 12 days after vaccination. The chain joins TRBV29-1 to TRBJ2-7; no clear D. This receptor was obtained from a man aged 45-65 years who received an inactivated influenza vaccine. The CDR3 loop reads CSVEFGLGEQYF. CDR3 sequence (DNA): TGCAGCGTTGAATTCGGTCTTGGCGAGCAGTACTTC.